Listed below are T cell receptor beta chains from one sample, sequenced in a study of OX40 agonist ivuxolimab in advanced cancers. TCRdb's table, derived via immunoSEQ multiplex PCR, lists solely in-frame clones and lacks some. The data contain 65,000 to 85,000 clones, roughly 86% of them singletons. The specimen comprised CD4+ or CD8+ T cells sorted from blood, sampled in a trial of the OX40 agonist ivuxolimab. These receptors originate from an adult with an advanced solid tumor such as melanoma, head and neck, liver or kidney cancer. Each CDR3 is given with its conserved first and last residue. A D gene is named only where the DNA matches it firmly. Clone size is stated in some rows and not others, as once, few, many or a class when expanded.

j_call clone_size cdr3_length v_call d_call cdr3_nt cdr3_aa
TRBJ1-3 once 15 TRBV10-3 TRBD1 TGTGCCATCAGCCAGGGACAGTTCTCTGGAAACACCATATATTTT CAISQGQFSGNTIYF
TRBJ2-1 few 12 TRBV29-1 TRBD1 TGCAGCACCCAAGGGACAGGGAATGAGCAGTTCTTC CSTQGTGNEQFF
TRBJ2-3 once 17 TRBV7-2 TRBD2 TGTGCCAGCAGCCCCAGACTAGCGGGGGAGCTCACAGATACGCAGTATTTT CASSPRLAGELTDTQYF
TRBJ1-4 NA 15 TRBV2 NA TGTGCCACCTCCCTTGTACGGGGAACTAATGAAAAACTGTTTTTT CATSLVRGTNEKLFF
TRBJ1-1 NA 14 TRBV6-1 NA TGTGCCAGCAGTGAGGTGCAGGGGTTCACTGAAGCTTTCTTT CASSEVQGFTEAFF
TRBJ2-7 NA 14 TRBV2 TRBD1 TGTGCCAGCCTCCGGGGCCGGGACAGTGGCGAGCAGTACTTC CASLRGRDSGEQYF
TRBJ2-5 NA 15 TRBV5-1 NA TGCGCCAGCAGCTTGGGGGCGGGGACCGGGGAGACCCAGTACTTC CASSLGAGTGETQYF
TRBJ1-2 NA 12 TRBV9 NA TGTGCCAGCAGCTCTACGACAGATGGCTACACCTTC CASSSTTDGYTF
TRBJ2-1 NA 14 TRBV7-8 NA TGTGCCAGCAGCTTAGGGGACTCCTCCGGGGAGCAGTTCTTC CASSLGDSSGEQFF
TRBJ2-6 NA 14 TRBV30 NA TGTGCCTGGAGTGAGGTCTCTGGGGCCAACGTCCTGACTTTC CAWSEVSGANVLTF
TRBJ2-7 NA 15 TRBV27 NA TGTGCCAGCAGTTTATCTGCGTGGGGGATTTACGAGCAGTACTTC CASSLSAWGIYEQYF
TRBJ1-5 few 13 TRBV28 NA TGTGCCAGCAGGCGGGACGGCAATCAGCCCCAGCATTTT CASRRDGNQPQHF
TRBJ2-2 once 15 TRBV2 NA TGTGCCAGCAGTCTCAGGACGATGGCCGGCGGGGAGCTGTTTTTT CASSLRTMAGGELFF
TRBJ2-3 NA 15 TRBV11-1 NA TGTGCCAGCAGCTTATCGAGAATTGGCACAGATACGCAGTATTTT CASSLSRIGTDTQYF
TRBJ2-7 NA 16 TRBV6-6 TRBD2 TGTGCCAGCAGTTACACCTCCGGACTAGTCGCCTACGAGCAGTACTTC CASSYTSGLVAYEQYF
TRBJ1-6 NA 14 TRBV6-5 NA TGTGCCAGCAGGTCACAGGGCCTAGGTTCACCCCTCCACTTT CASRSQGLGSPLHF
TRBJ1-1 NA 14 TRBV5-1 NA TGCGCCAGCAGTTGGGGAAGGCGGAACACTGAAGTTTTCTTT CASSWGRRNTEVFF
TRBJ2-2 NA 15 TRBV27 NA TGTGCCAGCAGTCCTCGGGTATCGAACACCGGGGAGCTGTTTTTT CASSPRVSNTGELFF
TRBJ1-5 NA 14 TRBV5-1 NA TGCGCCAGCAGCCCGAGTGGGGGCGAGGGGCCCCAGCATTTT CASSPSGGEGPQHF
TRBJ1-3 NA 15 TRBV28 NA TGTGCCAGCAGTTTAGTAGGGGGTACTGGAAACACCATATATTTT CASSLVGGTGNTIYF
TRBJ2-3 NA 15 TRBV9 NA TGTGCCAGCAGCCCAAAAAGCGGGAGCACAGATACGCAGTATTTT CASSPKSGSTDTQYF
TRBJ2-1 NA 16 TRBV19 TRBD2 TGTGCCAGTAGTCAGGGACTAGCGGGGGCCTACAATGAGCAGTTCTTC CASSQGLAGAYNEQFF
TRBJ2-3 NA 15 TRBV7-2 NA TGTGCCAGCAGCCCTAATGCTTTTAGCACAGATACGCAGTATTTT CASSPNAFSTDTQYF
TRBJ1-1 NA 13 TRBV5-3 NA TGTGCCAGAAGCTCGGGAGGAGGGGGAAAAGCTTTCTTT CARSSGGGGKAFF
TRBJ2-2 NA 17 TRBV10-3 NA TGTGCCATCAATGCGGTCAGGGAAACTTCGAACACCGGGGAGCTGTTTTTT CAINAVRETSNTGELFF
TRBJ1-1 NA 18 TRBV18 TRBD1 TGTGCCAGCTCACCACCGGGACAGGGGGGTCGTTGGAACACTGAAGCTTTCTTT CASSPPGQGGRWNTEAFF